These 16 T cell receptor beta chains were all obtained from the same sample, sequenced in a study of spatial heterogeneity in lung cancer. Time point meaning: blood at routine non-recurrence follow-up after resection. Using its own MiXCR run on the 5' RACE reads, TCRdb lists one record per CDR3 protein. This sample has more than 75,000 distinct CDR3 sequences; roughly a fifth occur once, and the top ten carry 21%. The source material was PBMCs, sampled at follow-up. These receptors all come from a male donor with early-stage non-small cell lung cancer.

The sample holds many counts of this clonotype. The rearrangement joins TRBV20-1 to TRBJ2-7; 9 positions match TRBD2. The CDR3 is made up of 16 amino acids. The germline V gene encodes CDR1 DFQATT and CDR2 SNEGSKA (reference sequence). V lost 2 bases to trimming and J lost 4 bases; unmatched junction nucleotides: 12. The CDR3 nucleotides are TGCAGTGCTAGATTAACCGCTAGCGGGGTAGGTTACGAGCAGTACGTC. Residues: CSARLTASGVGYEQYV.

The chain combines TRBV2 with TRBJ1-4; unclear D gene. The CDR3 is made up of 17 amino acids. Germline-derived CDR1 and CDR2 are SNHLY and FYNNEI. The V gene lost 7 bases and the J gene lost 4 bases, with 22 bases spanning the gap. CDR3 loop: CASKFSRNILNNEKLFF. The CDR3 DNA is TGTGCCAGCAAATTTAGCAGAAATATACTGAATAATGAAAAACTGTTTTTT. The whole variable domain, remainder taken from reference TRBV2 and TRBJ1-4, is EPEVTQTPSHQVTQMGQEVILRCVPISNHLYFYWYRQILGQKVEFLVSFYNNEISEKSEIFDDQFSVERPDGSNFTLKIRSTKLEDSAMYFCASKFSRNILNNEKLFFGSGTQLSVL.

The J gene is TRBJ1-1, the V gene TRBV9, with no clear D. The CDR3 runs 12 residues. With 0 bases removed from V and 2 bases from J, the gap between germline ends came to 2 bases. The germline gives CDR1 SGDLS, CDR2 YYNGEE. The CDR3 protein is CASSVDNTEAFF. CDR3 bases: TGTGCCAGCAGCGTAGATAACACTGAAGCTTTCTTT.

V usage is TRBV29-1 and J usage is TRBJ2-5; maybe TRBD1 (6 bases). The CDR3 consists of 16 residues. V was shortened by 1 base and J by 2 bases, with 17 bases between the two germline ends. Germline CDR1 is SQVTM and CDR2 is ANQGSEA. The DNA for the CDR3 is TGCAGCGTTGAAGCCCCGTTCCGGACAGTACAAGAGACCCAGTACTTC. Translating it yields CSVEAPFRTVQETQYF.

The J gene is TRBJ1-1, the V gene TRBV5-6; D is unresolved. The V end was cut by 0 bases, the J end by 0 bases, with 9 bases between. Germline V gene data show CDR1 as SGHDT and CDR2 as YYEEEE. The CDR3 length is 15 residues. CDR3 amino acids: CASSLVPGLNTEAFF. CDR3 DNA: TGTGCCAGCAGCTTGGTCCCTGGTCTGAACACTGAAGCTTTCTTT. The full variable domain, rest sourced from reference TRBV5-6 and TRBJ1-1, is DAGVTQSPTHLIKTRGQQVTLRCSPKSGHDTVSWYQQALGQGPQFIFQYYEEEERQRGNFPDRFSGHQFPNYSSELNVNALLLGDSALYLCASSLVPGLNTEAFFGQGTRLTVV.

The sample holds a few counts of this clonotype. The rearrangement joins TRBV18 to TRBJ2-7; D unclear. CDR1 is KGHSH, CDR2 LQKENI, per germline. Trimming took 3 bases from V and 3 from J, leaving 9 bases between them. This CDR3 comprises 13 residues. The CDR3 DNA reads TGTGCCAGCTCACCCGACCGCGACTACGAGCAGTACTTC. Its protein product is CASSPDRDYEQYF.

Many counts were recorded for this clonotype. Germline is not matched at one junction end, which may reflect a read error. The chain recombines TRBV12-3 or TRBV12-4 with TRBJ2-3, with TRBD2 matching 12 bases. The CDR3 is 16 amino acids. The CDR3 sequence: CASSLAGGPSKDTQYF. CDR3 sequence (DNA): TGTGCCAGCAGTCTAGCGGGAGGGCCCTCGAAAGATACGCAGTATTTT.

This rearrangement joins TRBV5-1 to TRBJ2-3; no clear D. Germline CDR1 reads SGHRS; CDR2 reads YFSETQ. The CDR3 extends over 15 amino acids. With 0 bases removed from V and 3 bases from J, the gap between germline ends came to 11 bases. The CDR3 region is CASSLGDPRTDTQYF. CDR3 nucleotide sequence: TGCGCCAGCAGCTTGGGGGATCCCCGGACAGATACGCAGTATTTT. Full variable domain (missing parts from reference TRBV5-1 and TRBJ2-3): KAGVTQTPRYLIKTRGQQVTLSCSPISGHRSVSWYQQTPGQGLQFLFEYFSETQRNKGNFPGRFSGRQFSNSRSEMNVSTLELGDSALYLCASSLGDPRTDTQYFGPGTRLTVL.

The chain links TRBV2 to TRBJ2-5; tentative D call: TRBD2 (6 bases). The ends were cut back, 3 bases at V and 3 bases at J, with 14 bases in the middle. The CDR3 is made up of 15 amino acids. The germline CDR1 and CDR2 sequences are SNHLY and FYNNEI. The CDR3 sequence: CASSDGGSGKETQYF. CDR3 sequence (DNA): TGTGCCAGCAGTGACGGGGGATCTGGAAAAGAGACCCAGTACTTC.

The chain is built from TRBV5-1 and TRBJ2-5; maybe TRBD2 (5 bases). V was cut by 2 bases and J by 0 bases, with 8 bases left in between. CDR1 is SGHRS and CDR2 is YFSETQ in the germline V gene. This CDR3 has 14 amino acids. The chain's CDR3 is CASSFSSNQETQYF. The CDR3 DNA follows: TGCGCCAGCAGCTTTTCTAGCAACCAAGAGACCCAGTACTTC.

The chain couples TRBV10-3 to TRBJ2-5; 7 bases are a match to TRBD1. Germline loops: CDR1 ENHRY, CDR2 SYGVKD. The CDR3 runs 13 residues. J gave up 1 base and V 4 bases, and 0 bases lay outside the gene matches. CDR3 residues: CAISGDSQETQYF. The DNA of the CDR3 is TGTGCCATCAGTGGGGACAGCCAAGAGACCCAGTACTTC.

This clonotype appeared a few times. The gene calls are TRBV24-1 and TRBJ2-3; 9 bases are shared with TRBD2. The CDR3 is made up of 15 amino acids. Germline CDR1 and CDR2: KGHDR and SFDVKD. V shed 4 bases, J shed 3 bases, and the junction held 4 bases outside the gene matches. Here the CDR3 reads CATSDPTSGTDTQYF. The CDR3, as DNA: TGTGCCACCAGTGACCCGACTAGCGGAACAGATACGCAGTATTTT.

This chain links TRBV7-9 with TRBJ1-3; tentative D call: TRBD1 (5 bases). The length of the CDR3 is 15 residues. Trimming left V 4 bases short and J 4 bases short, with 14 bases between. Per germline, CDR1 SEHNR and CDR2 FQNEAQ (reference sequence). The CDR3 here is CASSSWTGVGNTIYF. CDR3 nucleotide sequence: TGTGCCAGCAGCTCCTGGACGGGGGTAGGAAACACCATATATTTT.

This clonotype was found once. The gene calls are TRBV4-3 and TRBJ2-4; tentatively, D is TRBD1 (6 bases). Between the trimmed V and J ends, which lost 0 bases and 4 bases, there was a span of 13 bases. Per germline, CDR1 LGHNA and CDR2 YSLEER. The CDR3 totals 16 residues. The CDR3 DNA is TGCGCCAGCAGCCAAGATCCAGGGGCTCGAAAAAACATTCAGTACTTC. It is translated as CASSQDPGARKNIQYF.

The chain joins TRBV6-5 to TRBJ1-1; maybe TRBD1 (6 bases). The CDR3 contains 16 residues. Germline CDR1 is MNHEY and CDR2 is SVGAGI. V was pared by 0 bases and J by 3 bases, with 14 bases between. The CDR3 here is CASSYSDRGRDTEAFF. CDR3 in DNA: TGTGCCAGCAGTTACTCGGATCGGGGGCGCGACACTGAAGCTTTCTTT.

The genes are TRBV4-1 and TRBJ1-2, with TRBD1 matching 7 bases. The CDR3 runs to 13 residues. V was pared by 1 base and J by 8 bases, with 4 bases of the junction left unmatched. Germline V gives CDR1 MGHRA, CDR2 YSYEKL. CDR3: CASSQVTGEGYTF. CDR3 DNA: TGCGCCAGCAGCCAAGTAACAGGGGAAGGCTACACCTTC.